This T cell receptor (beta chain) was observed in a study of CD8 T cells in ankylosing spondylitis. Findings of the study overall: What seemed typical of ankylosing spondylitis blood was a TCR beta motif built from several highly homologous variants. Reports of some motif variants in reactive arthritis synovial fluid and blood predate this one.

On this clonotype itself: Its matching antigen is unknown.

Germline-derived CDR1 and CDR2 are SEHNR and FQNEAQ (reference sequence). This CDR3 is built from 13 residues. V was shortened by 6 bases and J by 7 bases, with 15 bases between the two germline ends. Generation of TCR beta libraries employed quantitative 5'-RACE incorporating molecular barcodes. In TCRdb, the 5' RACE reads were re-called with MiXCR into one record per CDR3 protein. The repertoire consists of tens of thousands of distinct CDR3 sequences, with 27% occurring once and the leading ten covering around 60%. Input material: blood, either unsorted or a sorted T cell fraction (not recorded which). The clonotype was recovered from a male donor with ankylosing spondylitis or in good health (not recorded which). This rearrangement joins TRBV7-9 to TRBJ1-1; D possibly corresponds to TRBD1 (5 bases). This CDR3 reads CASRIRVDIEAFF. CDR3 coding DNA: TGTGCCAGCAGAATCAGGGTAGACATTGAAGCTTTCTTT.